This TCR beta chain was documented in a study of PD-1 blockade in mismatch repair-deficient tumors. Libraries were prepared by immunoSEQ multiplex PCR; TCRdb keeps only in-frame clonotypes and omits some of them. The table shows about 25,000 clones, with approximately 84% occurring only once. In germline, CDR1 is SGHNT, CDR2 YYREEE (reference sequence). The CDR3 is 13 amino acids. Trimming took 4 bases from V and 4 from J; bases not matched to a gene: 2. The sequence was collected from an adult with mismatch repair-deficient cancer. This specimen was PBMCs, taken before pembrolizumab treatment. V is TRBV5-4 and J is TRBJ2-1, with 7 bases that match TRBD1. In DNA form, the CDR3 reads TGTGCCAGCAGCACGGGACAGTACAATGAGCAGTTCTTC. It is translated as CASSTGQYNEQFF.